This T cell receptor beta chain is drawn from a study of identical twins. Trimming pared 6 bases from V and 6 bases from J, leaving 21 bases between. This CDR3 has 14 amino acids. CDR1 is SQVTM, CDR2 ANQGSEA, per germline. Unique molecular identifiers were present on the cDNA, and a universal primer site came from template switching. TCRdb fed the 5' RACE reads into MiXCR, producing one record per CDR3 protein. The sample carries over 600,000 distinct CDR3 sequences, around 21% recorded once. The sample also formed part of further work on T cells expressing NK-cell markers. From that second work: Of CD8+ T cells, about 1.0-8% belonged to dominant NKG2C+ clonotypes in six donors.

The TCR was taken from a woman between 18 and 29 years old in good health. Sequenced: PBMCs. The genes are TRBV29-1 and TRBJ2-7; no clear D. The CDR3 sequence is CSVSSHGPPSEQYF. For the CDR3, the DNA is TGCAGCGTCTCCTCCCACGGCCCTCCCAGCGAGCAGTACTTC.